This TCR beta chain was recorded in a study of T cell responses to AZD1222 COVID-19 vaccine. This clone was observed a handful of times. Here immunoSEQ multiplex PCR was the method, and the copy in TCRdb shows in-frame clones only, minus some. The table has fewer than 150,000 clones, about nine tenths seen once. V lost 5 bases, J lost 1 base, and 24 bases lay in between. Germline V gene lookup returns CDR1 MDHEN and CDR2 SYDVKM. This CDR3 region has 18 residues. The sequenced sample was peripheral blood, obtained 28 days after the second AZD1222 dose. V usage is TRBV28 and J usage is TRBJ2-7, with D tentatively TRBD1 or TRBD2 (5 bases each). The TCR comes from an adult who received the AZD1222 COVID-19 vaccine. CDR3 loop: CASSESRGLGSLSYEQYF. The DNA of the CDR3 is TGTGCCAGCAGTGAATCTCGGGGCTTGGGCAGCCTATCCTACGAGCAGTACTTC.